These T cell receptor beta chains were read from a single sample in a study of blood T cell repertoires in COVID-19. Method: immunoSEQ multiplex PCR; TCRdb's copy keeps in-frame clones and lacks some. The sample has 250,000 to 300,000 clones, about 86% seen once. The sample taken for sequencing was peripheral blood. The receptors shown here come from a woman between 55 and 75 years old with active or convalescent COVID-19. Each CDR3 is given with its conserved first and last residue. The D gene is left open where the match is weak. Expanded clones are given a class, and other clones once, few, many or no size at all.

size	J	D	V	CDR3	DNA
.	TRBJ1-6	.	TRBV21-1	CASGGRGNSPLHF	TGTGCCAGCGGCGGGCGCGGGAATTCACCCCTCCACTTT
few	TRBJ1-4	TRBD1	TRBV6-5	CASRRDRGREKLFF	TGTGCCAGCAGGAGGGACAGGGGGCGGGAAAAACTGTTTTTT
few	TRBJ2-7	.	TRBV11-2	CASSLVVGATYEQYF	TGTGCCAGCAGCTTAGTGGTGGGGGCGACCTACGAGCAGTACTTC
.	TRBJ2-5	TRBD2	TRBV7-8	CASSSRVAGGAETQYF	TGTGCCAGCAGCTCACGTGTTGCGGGGGGTGCGGAGACCCAGTACTTC
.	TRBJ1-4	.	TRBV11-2	CASSPWGRGRGEKLFF	TGTGCCAGCAGCCCCTGGGGGAGGGGAAGAGGTGAAAAACTGTTTTTT
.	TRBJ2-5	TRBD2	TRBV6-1	CASSAAGGGKETQYF	TGTGCCAGCAGTGCAGCGGGGGGGGGCAAAGAGACCCAGTACTTC
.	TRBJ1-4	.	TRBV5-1	CASSLGSGLPATNEKLFF	TGCGCCAGCAGCTTGGGGAGCGGACTCCCGGCAACTAATGAAAAACTGTTTTTT
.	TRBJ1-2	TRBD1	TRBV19	CASSYGTGDFYGGYTF	TGTGCCAGTAGCTACGGGACAGGGGACTTCTATGGCGGCTACACCTTC
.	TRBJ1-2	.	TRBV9	CASSVDSGLGYTF	TGTGCCAGCAGCGTAGACTCAGGTCTTGGCTACACCTTC
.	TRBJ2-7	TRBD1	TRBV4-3	CASSQDVGGTGDYEQYF	TGCGCCAGCAGCCAAGATGTGGGGGGGACAGGGGACTACGAGCAGTACTTC
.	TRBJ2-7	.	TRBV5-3	CARSRRREQYF	TGTGCCAGAAGCCGGAGGAGGGAGCAGTACTTC
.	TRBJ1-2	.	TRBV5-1	CASSITQGHRGGYTF	TGCGCCAGCAGCATTACACAGGGCCACCGGGGTGGCTACACCTTC
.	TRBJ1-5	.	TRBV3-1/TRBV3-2	CASSHRGGNQPQHF	TGTGCCAGCAGCCACAGGGGCGGTAATCAGCCCCAGCATTTT
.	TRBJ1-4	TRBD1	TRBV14	CASSQHRGQGNVANEKLFF	TGTGCCAGCAGCCAACACCGGGGACAGGGGAACGTCGCTAATGAAAAACTGTTTTTT
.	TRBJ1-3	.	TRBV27	CASSLGGSGNTIYF	TGTGCCAGCAGTTTAGGCGGCTCTGGAAACACCATATATTTT
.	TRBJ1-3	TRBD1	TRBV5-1	CASSLGQGTGNTIYF	TGCGCCAGCAGCTTGGGACAGGGGACTGGAAACACCATATATTTT
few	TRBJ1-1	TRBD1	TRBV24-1	CATSDLPGVGQLNTEAFF	TGTGCCACCAGTGATCTCCCTGGAGTGGGACAGTTGAACACTGAAGCTTTCTTT
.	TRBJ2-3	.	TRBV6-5	CASAIPGGTDTQYF	TGTGCCAGCGCTATTCCAGGGGGCACAGATACGCAGTATTTT
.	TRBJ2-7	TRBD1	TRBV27	CASGLGQGFTYEQYF	TGTGCCAGCGGCCTAGGACAGGGGTTTACCTACGAGCAGTACTTC
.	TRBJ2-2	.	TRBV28	CASNSVGLTGELFF	TGTGCCAGCAACTCGGTGGGGCTCACCGGGGAGCTGTTTTTT
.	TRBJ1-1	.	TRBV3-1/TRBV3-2	CASSHSNTGSLAEAFF	TGTGCCAGCAGCCACTCAAATACAGGGTCCCTTGCTGAAGCTTTCTTT
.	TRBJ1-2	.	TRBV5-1	CASSLGQPYGYTF	TGCGCCAGCAGCTTGGGACAGCCGTATGGCTACACCTTC
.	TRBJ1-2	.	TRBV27	CASSLSRVRGYTF	TGTGCCAGCAGTTTATCTCGAGTGCGGGGCTACACCTTC
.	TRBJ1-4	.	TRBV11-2	CASSLDRIGNEKLFF	TGTGCCAGCAGCTTAGACAGAATCGGGAATGAAAAACTGTTTTTT
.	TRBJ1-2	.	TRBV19	CASSRSTDKPWGYTF	TGTGCCAGTAGTAGAAGCACAGACAAGCCTTGGGGCTACACCTTC
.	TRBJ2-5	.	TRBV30	CAWSGSTETQYF	TGTGCCTGGAGTGGTAGCACGGAGACCCAGTACTTC
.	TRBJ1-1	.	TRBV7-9	CASSPPRGAAEAFF	TGTGCCAGCAGCCCCCCTCGGGGGGCCGCTGAAGCTTTCTTT
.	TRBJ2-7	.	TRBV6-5	CASSYDRGEQYF	TGTGCCAGCAGTTACGATAGGGGCGAGCAGTACTTC
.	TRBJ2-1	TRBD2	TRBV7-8	CASSAGEGPHNEQFF	TGTGCCAGCAGCGCGGGGGAGGGACCGCACAATGAGCAGTTCTTC
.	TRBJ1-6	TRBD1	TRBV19	CASSLGQFNSPLHF	TGTGCCAGTAGTTTGGGACAGTTTAATTCACCCCTCCACTTT
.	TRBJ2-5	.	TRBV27	CASSQTTLDETQYF	TGTGCCAGCAGTCAAACGACTCTTGACGAGACCCAGTACTTC
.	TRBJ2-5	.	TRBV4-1	CASSQDPVQETQYF	TGCGCCAGCAGCCAAGATCCTGTGCAAGAGACCCAGTACTTC
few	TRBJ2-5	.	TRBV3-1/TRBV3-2	CASSTGQQESQYF	TGTGCCAGCAGCACCGGACAGCAAGAGAGCCAGTACTTC
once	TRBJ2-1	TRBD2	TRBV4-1	CASSPAQTSGGHEQFF	TGCGCCAGCAGCCCAGCGCAGACTAGCGGGGGACATGAGCAGTTCTTC
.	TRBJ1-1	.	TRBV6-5	CASRGGSGGKTEAFF	TGTGCCAGCAGAGGAGGGTCAGGAGGGAAGACTGAAGCTTTCTTT
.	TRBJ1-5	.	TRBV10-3	CAIIGAGPNQPQHF	TGTGCCATCATAGGTGCAGGGCCCAATCAGCCCCAGCATTTT
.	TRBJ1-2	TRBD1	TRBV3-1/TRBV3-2	CASSEEGTGGGYTF	TGTGCCAGCAGCGAAGAGGGGACAGGGGGAGGCTACACCTTC
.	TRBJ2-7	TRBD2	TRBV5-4	CASSRGLAGEGEQYF	TGTGCCAGCAGCAGAGGACTAGCGGGGGAAGGCGAGCAGTACTTC
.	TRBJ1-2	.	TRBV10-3	CAITGDSIYGYTF	TGTGCCATCACCGGGGACTCAATCTATGGCTACACCTTC
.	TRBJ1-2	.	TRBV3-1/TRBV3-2	CASSQDFNSVYGYTF	TGTGCCAGCAGCCAAGATTTCAACAGTGTCTATGGCTACACCTTC
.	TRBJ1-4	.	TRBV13	CASSLQATDEKLFF	TGTGCCAGCAGCTTACAAGCGACAGATGAAAAACTGTTTTTT
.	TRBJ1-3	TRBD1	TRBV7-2	CASSAQGAHGNTIYF	TGTGCCAGCAGCGCCCAGGGGGCACATGGAAACACCATATATTTT
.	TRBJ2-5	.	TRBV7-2	CASGRGGAQETQYF	TGTGCCAGCGGCCGCGGAGGAGCACAAGAGACCCAGTACTTC
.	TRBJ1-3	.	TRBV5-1	CASSAGQLRGNTIYF	TGCGCCAGCAGCGCAGGACAACTACGTGGAAACACCATATATTTT
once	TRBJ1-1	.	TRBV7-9	CASSFHGVTEAFF	TGTGCCAGCAGCTTCCACGGAGTAACTGAAGCTTTCTTT
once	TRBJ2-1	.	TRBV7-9	CASSLSGNEQFF	TGTGCCAGCAGCTTATCCGGCAATGAGCAGTTCTTC